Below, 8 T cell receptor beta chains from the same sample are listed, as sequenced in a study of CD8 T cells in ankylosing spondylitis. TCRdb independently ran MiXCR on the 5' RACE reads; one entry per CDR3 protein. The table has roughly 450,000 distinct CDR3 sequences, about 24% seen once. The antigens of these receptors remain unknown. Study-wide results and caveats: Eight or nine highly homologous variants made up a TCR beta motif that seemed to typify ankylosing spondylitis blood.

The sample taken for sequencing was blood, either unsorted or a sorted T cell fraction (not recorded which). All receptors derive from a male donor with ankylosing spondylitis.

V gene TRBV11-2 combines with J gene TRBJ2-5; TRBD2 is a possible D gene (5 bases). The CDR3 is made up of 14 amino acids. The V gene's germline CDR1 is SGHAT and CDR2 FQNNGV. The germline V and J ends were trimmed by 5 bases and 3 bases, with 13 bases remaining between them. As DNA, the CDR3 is TGTGCCAGCAGCCCTCTAGGGCGGGAAGAGACCCAGTACTTC. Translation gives CASSPLGREETQYF.

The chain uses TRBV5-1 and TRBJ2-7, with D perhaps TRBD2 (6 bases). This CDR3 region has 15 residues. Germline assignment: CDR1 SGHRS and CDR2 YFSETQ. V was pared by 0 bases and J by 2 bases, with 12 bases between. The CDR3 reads CASSLGGGDAYEQYV. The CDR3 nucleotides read TGCGCCAGCAGCTTGGGGGGCGGGGATGCCTACGAGCAGTACGTC.

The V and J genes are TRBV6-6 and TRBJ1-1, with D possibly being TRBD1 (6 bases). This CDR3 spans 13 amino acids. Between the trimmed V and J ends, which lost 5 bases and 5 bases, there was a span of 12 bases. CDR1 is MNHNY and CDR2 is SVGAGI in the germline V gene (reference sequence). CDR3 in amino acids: CASSTTGPTEAFF. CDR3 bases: TGTGCCAGCAGTACTACAGGGCCTACTGAAGCTTTCTTT.

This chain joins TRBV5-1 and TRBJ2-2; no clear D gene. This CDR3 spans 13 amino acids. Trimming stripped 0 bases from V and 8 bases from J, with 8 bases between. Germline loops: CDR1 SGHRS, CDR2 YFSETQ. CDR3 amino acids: CASSLALSGELFF. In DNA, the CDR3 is TGCGCCAGCAGCTTGGCCCTTTCTGGGGAGCTGTTTTTT.

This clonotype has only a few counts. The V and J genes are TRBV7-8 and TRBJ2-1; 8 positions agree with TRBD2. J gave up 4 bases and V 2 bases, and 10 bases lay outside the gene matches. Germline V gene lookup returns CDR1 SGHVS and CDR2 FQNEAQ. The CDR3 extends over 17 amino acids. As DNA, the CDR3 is TGTGCCAGCAGCTTAAGGCAAGGAACGGGAGGGTACAATGAGCAGTTCTTC. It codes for CASSLRQGTGGYNEQFF.

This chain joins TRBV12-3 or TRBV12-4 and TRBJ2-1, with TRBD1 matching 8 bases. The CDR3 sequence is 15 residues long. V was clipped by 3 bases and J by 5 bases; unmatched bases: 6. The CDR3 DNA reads TGTGCCAGCAGTTTCCCCAGGGGGCGTAACAATGAGCAGTTCTTC. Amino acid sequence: CASSFPRGRNNEQFF.

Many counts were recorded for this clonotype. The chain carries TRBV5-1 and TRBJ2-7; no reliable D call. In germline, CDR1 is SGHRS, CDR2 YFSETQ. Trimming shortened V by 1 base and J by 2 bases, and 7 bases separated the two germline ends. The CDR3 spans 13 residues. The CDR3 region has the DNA TGCGCCAGCAGCTTGATTGGAACCTACGAGCAGTACTTC. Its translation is CASSLIGTYEQYF.

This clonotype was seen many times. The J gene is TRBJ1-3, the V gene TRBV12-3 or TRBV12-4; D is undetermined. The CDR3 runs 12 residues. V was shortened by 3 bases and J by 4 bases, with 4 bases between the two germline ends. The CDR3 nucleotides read TGTGCCAGCAGTTTGTCCGGAAACACCATATATTTT. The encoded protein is CASSLSGNTIYF.